This TCR beta chain was sequenced for a study of cytomegalovirus exposure and HLA in healthy donors. On the study more broadly: An earlier analysis found 100 million or so unique TCR beta sequences from approximately 190 million T cells. Broader study findings: Clonal expansion was found to be greater in HLA-associated TCR beta chains than in equally common others in a later analysis. Earlier analysis yielded a pattern in which most TCR beta V segments were productive about 90% or about 30% of the time.

With 60 Vbeta and 13 Jbeta primers, the PCR was carried out. Method: immunoSEQ multiplex PCR; TCRdb's copy keeps in-frame clones and lacks some. This table has 55,000 to 70,000 clones, around 83% appearing once. In its sample, this clone was seen a few times. Its antigen remains unknown. The CDR3 length is 16 residues. The germline V gene encodes CDR1 SGHNT and CDR2 YYREEE (reference sequence). The V gene end was trimmed by 2 bases and the J gene end by 6 bases; junction bases not matched to a gene: 12. Each donor was nominally healthy when sampled (though unrecorded immune exposures were likely). The receptor was derived from a human donor in good health. Material: PBMCs. The genes are TRBV5-4 and TRBJ1-2, with TRBD1 matching 8 bases. The CDR3 nucleotides read TGTGCCAGCAGCTTTCGGACAGGGCCTCTCTCGCATGGCTACACCTTC. This translates into CASSFRTGPLSHGYTF.